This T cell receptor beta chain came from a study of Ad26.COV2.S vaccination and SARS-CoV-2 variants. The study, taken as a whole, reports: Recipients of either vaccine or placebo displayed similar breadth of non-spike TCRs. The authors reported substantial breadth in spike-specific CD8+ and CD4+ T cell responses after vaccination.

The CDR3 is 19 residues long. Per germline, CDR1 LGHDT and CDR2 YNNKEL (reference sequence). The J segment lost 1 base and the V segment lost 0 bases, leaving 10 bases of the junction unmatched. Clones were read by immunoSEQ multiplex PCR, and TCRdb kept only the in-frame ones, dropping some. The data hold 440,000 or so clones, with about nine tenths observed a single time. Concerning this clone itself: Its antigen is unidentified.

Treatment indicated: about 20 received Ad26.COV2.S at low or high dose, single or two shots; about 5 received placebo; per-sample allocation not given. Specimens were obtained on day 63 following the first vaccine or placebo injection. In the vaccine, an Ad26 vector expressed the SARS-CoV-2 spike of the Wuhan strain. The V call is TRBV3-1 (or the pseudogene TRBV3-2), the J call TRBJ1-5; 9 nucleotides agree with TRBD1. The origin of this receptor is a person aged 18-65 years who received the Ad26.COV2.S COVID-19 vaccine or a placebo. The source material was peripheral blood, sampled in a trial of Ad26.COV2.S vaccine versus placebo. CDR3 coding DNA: TGTGCCAGCAGCCAAGAGCGGGGGGACAGGGTCGCCAGCAATCAGCCCCAGCATTTT. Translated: CASSQERGDRVASNQPQHF.